Listed here are 23 T cell receptor beta chains from one sample, sequenced in a study of shared T cell receptors in the human thymus. The protocol was immunoSEQ multiplex PCR, while the TCRdb copy is restricted to in-frame clones and leaves out a portion. The repertoire consists of under 700,000 clones, with around 82% occurring once and the leading ten covering approximately 0.013%. The same data also contributed to another study, on human thymus T cells.

The sequenced material came from thymocytes. The receptors come from a boy less than two years old with a congenital heart defect.

The rearrangement uses TRBV11-3 and TRBJ2-2, with 7 positions matching TRBD2. This CDR3 region has 16 residues. Germline V gene data show CDR1 as SGHNT and CDR2 as YENEEA. The ends lost 3 bases at V and 2 bases at J; junction bases unmatched: 6. The DNA of the CDR3 is TGTGCCAGCAGCTTCCTAGCGGCTGATAACACCGGGGAGCTGTTTTTT. This translates into CASSFLAADNTGELFF.

In its sample, this clone was seen once. V usage is TRBV5-1 and J usage is TRBJ1-2, with TRBD1 matching 12 bases. This CDR3 spans 21 amino acids. V shed 2 bases, J shed 4 bases, and the junction held 21 bases outside the gene matches. From germline, CDR1 is SGHRS and CDR2 YFSETQ. CDR3 residues: CASSFQHPDKGDRGPVYGYTF. The CDR3 bases are TGCGCCAGCAGCTTTCAGCACCCTGATAAGGGGGACAGGGGGCCGGTCTATGGCTACACCTTC. Combining the CDR3 with reference TRBV5-1 and TRBJ1-2 gives the whole variable domain KAGVTQTPRYLIKTRGQQVTLSCSPISGHRSVSWYQQTPGQGLQFLFEYFSETQRNKGNFPGRFSGRQFSNSRSEMNVSTLELGDSALYLCASSFQHPDKGDRGPVYGYTFGSGTRLTVV.

The chain uses TRBV6-1 and TRBJ2-7; 7 bases are a match to TRBD1. CDR3 length: 15 residues. CDR1 MNHNS and CDR2 SASEGT come from the germline V gene. V gave up 8 bases and J gave up 2 bases; unmatched junction bases: 12. The CDR3 spells CASRALDRVTYEQYF. DNA for the CDR3: TGTGCCAGCCGCGCCCTAGACAGGGTAACCTACGAGCAGTACTTC.

The chain employs TRBV12-5 and TRBJ2-1; possible D gene TRBD2, 6 bases. Trimming pared 6 bases from V and 8 bases from J, leaving 20 bases between. This CDR3 is built from 15 residues. Germline V lookup: CDR1 LGHNT, CDR2 FRNRAP. The CDR3 is CASGPDGRGGDEQFF. The CDR3 DNA is TGTGCTAGTGGGCCTGATGGGCGGGGTGGGGATGAGCAGTTCTTC.

This rearrangement joins TRBV27 to TRBJ1-2; D may be TRBD1 (6 bases). Germline-derived CDR1 and CDR2 are MNHEY and SMNVEV (reference sequence). The CDR3 runs to 13 residues. V shed 7 bases and J shed 6 bases, with 15 bases lying between them. CDR3 sequence: CASTPRGVHGYTF. CDR3 in DNA: TGTGCCAGCACCCCCAGGGGTGTTCATGGCTACACCTTC.

The J gene is TRBJ2-3, the V gene TRBV2; 10 bases align to TRBD2. This CDR3 has 16 residues. The V gene end was trimmed by 6 bases and the J gene end by 1 base; junction bases not matched to a gene: 7. CDR1 is SNHLY, CDR2 FYNNEI, per germline. CDR3 in amino acids: CASRLVGTSGTDTQYF. The CDR3, as DNA: TGTGCCAGCAGGCTGGTCGGGACTAGCGGCACAGATACGCAGTATTTT. The full variable domain, completed using reference TRBV2 and TRBJ2-3, is EPEVTQTPSHQVTQMGQEVILRCVPISNHLYFYWYRQILGQKVEFLVSFYNNEISEKSEIFDDQFSVERPDGSNFTLKIRSTKLEDSAMYFCASRLVGTSGTDTQYFGPGTRLTVL.

The rearrangement links TRBV9 to TRBJ1-1; D not certain. The CDR3 length is 17 residues. Trimming took 4 bases from V and 1 from J, leaving 20 bases between them. From germline, CDR1 is SGDLS and CDR2 YYNGEE. The CDR3 DNA reads TGTGCCAGCAGCACTGCTGACACGATTCATCAGAACACTGAAGCTTTCTTT. As protein: CASSTADTIHQNTEAFF.

This clone was recorded a few times. The chain has TRBV7-8 and TRBJ2-7, with unresolved D. The CDR3 covers 14 residues. V was cut by 2 bases and J by 2 bases, with 10 bases left in between. The germline V gene encodes CDR1 SGHVS and CDR2 FQNEAQ. In nucleotides, the CDR3 is TGTGCCAGCAGCTTATGTGGGCCCCCCTACGAGCAGTACTTC. This encodes CASSLCGPPYEQYF.

The chain links TRBV28 to TRBJ2-1; D perhaps matches TRBD2 (6 bases). CDR1 and CDR2 from the germline V gene are MDHEN and SYDVKM. CDR3 length equals 13 residues. V lost 6 bases and J lost 9, with 15 bases in between. This CDR3 reads CASRATRGAEQFF. CDR3 DNA sequence: TGTGCCAGCAGGGCGACTAGGGGTGCTGAGCAGTTCTTC.

This chain joins TRBV28 and TRBJ2-3; a weak D match, TRBD2 (5 bases). V lost 3 bases and J lost 3, with 19 bases in between. Germline V CDR1 and CDR2: MDHEN, SYDVKM. This CDR3 is 17 amino acids long. CDR3 residues: CASSFWTEALGTDTQYF. The CDR3 DNA reads TGTGCCAGCAGTTTTTGGACTGAGGCCCTGGGGACAGATACGCAGTATTTT. Complete variable domain (other parts from reference TRBV28 and TRBJ2-3): DVKVTQSSRYLVKRTGEKVFLECVQDMDHENMFWYRQDPGLGLRLIYFSYDVKMKEKGDIPEGYSVSREKKERFSLILESASTNQTSMYLCASSFWTEALGTDTQYFGPGTRLTVL.

The V gene is TRBV7-6, the J gene TRBJ2-7; TRBD2 aligns across 12 bases. This CDR3 spans 17 amino acids. The germline gives CDR1 SGHVS, CDR2 FNYEAQ. J gave up 3 bases and V 5 bases, and 11 bases lay outside the gene matches. The CDR3 DNA follows: TGTGCCAGCAGCCCACGGACTAGCGGGGAGGTTCTCTACGAGCAGTACTTC. Amino acids: CASSPRTSGEVLYEQYF.

The V and J genes are TRBV2 and TRBJ2-1, with TRBD1 identical over 9 bases. This CDR3 region has 16 residues. V gave up 2 bases and J gave up 2 bases; unmatched junction bases: 4. CDR1 SNHLY and CDR2 FYNNEI come from the germline V gene. CDR3 sequence reads: CASSETRTGAYNEQFF. The CDR3, as DNA: TGTGCCAGCAGTGAAACTAGGACAGGGGCCTACAATGAGCAGTTCTTC.

This sequence joins TRBV11-3 and TRBJ2-7, with 7 positions matching TRBD1. In germline, CDR1 is SGHNT, CDR2 YENEEA. V was pared by 4 bases and J by 3 bases, with 18 bases of the junction left unmatched. CDR3 length: 18 amino acids. The CDR3 region is CASSSNLNWVDRYYEQYF. The DNA for the CDR3 is TGTGCCAGCAGCTCCAATCTGAACTGGGTGGACAGGTACTACGAGCAGTACTTC.

The chain uses TRBV7-2 and TRBJ1-1; weak D call: TRBD1 (5 bases). This CDR3 has 14 residues. Germline loops: CDR1 SGHTA, CDR2 FQGNSA. Trimming shortened V by 5 bases and J by 10 bases, and 20 bases separated the two germline ends. The CDR3 reads CASSIKSTAQGAFF. As DNA, the CDR3 is TGTGCCAGCAGCATAAAATCAACCGCCCAGGGAGCTTTCTTT.

The chain recombines TRBV30 with TRBJ1-5; 8 bases map to TRBD1. This CDR3 has 18 amino acids. Germline CDR1 GTSNPN, CDR2 SVGIG (reference sequence). With 0 bases clipped from V and 3 bases from J, the junction kept 13 bases outside the gene matches. The CDR3 loop reads CAWSVSPRGQGDNQPQHF. Here the CDR3 DNA reads TGTGCCTGGAGTGTATCCCCCCGAGGACAGGGAGACAATCAGCCCCAGCATTTT.

CDR3 coding DNA: TGCGCCAGCAGCTCAACCCCGGGGACTCCTGCCAGCACAGATACGCAGTATTTT. Protein sequence: CASSSTPGTPASTDTQYF. The chain joins TRBV4-1 to TRBJ2-3, with a tentative D call TRBD2 (6 bases). Trimming removed 5 bases at V and 0 bases at J, with 21 bases between. This CDR3 is 18 amino acids long. The V gene's germline CDR1 is MGHRA and CDR2 YSYEKL.

V gene TRBV5-4 combines with J gene TRBJ2-1; a weak D match, TRBD1 (5 bases). Germline V gives CDR1 SGHNT, CDR2 YYREEE (reference sequence). The CDR3 contains 17 residues. Trimming stripped 0 bases from V and 2 bases from J, with 15 bases between. As DNA, the CDR3 is TGTGCCAGCAGCTTGGCCGAGACAGAGATGACCTACAATGAGCAGTTCTTC. Encoded protein: CASSLAETEMTYNEQFF.

The CDR3 DNA reads as TGCGCCAGCAGCTCGGGACAGAGGGCAGAGCAGTACTTC. Translated: CASSSGQRAEQYF. This sequence joins TRBV5-1 and TRBJ2-5; 7 bases map to TRBD1. The germline CDR1 and CDR2 sequences are SGHRS and YFSETQ. The CDR3 contains 13 residues. V lost 3 bases, J lost 11 bases, and 10 bases stayed unmatched.

The gene calls are TRBV25-1 and TRBJ2-7; maybe TRBD2 (6 bases). Per germline, CDR1 MGHDK and CDR2 SYGVNS. The CDR3 is 17 residues long. The V end lost 3 bases, the J end lost 1 base, and 19 bases lay between the germline ends. The CDR3 here is CASSDLPRDSESYEQYF. CDR3 DNA: TGTGCCAGCAGTGATCTTCCTCGGGACTCGGAGTCCTACGAGCAGTACTTC.

The gene calls are TRBV6-6 and TRBJ1-5; a weak D match, TRBD1 (5 bases). This CDR3 has 16 amino acids. In germline, CDR1 is MNHNY, CDR2 SVGAGI (reference sequence). V lost 6 bases, J lost 0 bases, and 15 bases lay in between. CDR3 region: CASSPGAGYSNQPQHF. DNA of the CDR3: TGTGCCAGCAGCCCTGGGGCCGGATATAGCAATCAGCCCCAGCATTTT.

J is TRBJ1-1 and V is TRBV6-4; D possibly corresponds to TRBD1 (5 bases). Trimming stripped 2 bases from V and 9 bases from J, with 10 bases between. The CDR3 length is 12 residues. CDR1 and CDR2 (germline): MRHNA, SNTAGT. The CDR3 spells CASSDGRGKAFF. CDR3 coding DNA: TGTGCCAGCAGTGACGGGCGGGGGAAAGCTTTCTTT.

The V gene is TRBV6-5, the J gene TRBJ1-1; D ambiguous. CDR1 is MNHEY, CDR2 SVGAGI, per germline. The CDR3 length is 14 residues. Trimming removed 0 bases from V and 1 base from J, with 6 bases in between. The DNA for the CDR3 is TGTGCCAGCAGTTACTCGAGAGCGAACACTGAAGCTTTCTTT. Amino acid sequence: CASSYSRANTEAFF.

The genes are TRBV29-1 and TRBJ2-7; 9 nucleotides align to TRBD2. J lost 5 bases, V lost 5 bases, and 16 bases had no gene match. CDR1 is SQVTM, CDR2 ANQGSEA, per germline. This CDR3 contains 16 residues. The CDR3 reads CSVWGAHGGGVDEQYF. CDR3 nucleotides: TGCAGCGTTTGGGGGGCGCATGGCGGGGGGGTCGACGAGCAGTACTTC.